In this sample, the clone carrying this T cell receptor beta chain turned up many times. These data belong to a study of regulatory T cells in long-lasting Graves disease. CDR3-region Arm-PCR and iRepertoire HTBI primers produced the TCR beta libraries. From the multiplex PCR reads, TCRdb called clonotypes with MiXCR, one entry per CDR3 protein. This sample has around 400,000 distinct CDR3 sequences, with roughly a quarter found just once. Germline assignment: CDR1 DFQATT and CDR2 SNEGSKA (reference sequence). This CDR3 comprises 12 residues. V was cut by 3 bases and J by 3 bases, with 9 bases left in between. Indicated time point: persistent/refractory GD, antithyroid drugs over 5 years with positive TRAb. The TCR library used RNA extracted from PBMCs.

The sample here was peripheral blood mononuclear cells (PBMCs), taken when the disease was refractory, from a patient treated with antithyroid drugs. This TCR was recovered from a female donor with Graves disease. The chain uses TRBV20-1 and TRBJ2-7; D ambiguous. The CDR3 DNA sequence: TGCAGTGCTAGTGGGCAGCACTACGAGCAGTACTTC. Its protein is CSASGQHYEQYF.